A selection of T cell receptor beta chains follows, all from one sample in a study of T cells in Graves' hyperthyroidism and ophthalmopathy. TCRdb reprocessed the multiplex PCR reads via MiXCR and lists one record per CDR3 protein. Of about 250,000 distinct CDR3 sequences listed, roughly a quarter are singletons. What was sequenced was blood. The origin of the receptors is a woman aged 40 to 50 with Graves' ophthalmopathy. CDR3s include the opening cysteine and the closing phenylalanine or tryptophan. Fields, in order: D gene, V gene, J gene, clone size, CDR3 protein, CDR3 DNA. A D gene is named only where the DNA matches it firmly. Part of the rows lack a size; the others show once, few, many or a class for expanded clones.

d_call: TRBD2
v_call: TRBV7-3
j_call: TRBJ2-2
clone_size: few
cdr3_aa: CASSLYGAGANTGELFF
cdr3_nt: TGTGCCAGCAGCTTATATGGCGCGGGAGCGAACACCGGGGAGCTGTTTTTT

d_call: -
v_call: TRBV6-5
j_call: TRBJ1-1
clone_size: many
cdr3_aa: CASSYSGRENTEAFF
cdr3_nt: TGTGCCAGCAGTTACTCGGGGCGGGAGAACACTGAAGCTTTCTTT

d_call: -
v_call: TRBV11-2
j_call: TRBJ1-2
clone_size: many
cdr3_aa: CASSPSRRGNYGYTF
cdr3_nt: TGTGCCAGCAGCCCCTCTCGGCGGGGGAACTATGGCTACACCTTC

d_call: -
v_call: TRBV20-1
j_call: TRBJ2-7
clone_size: many
cdr3_aa: CSAREELSSYEQYF
cdr3_nt: TGCAGTGCTAGAGAGGAACTTAGCTCCTACGAGCAGTACTTC

d_call: -
v_call: TRBV11-1
j_call: TRBJ2-7
clone_size: many
cdr3_aa: CASSLPKQGRVTHEQYF
cdr3_nt: TGTGCCAGCAGCTTACCAAAACAGGGCCGGGTAACCCACGAGCAGTACTTC

d_call: -
v_call: TRBV7-2
j_call: TRBJ1-3
clone_size: many
cdr3_aa: CASSSLISGNTIYF
cdr3_nt: TGTGCCAGCAGCTCTTTAATATCAGGAAACACCATATATTTT

d_call: -
v_call: TRBV15
j_call: TRBJ2-7
clone_size: many
cdr3_aa: CATSRDTDAYYEQYF
cdr3_nt: TGTGCCACCAGCAGAGATACGGATGCGTACTACGAGCAGTACTTC

d_call: -
v_call: TRBV7-6
j_call: TRBJ2-7
clone_size: -
cdr3_aa: CASSLGLRESSYEQYF
cdr3_nt: TGTGCCAGCAGCTTAGGCCTCCGGGAGAGCTCCTACGAGCAGTACTTC

d_call: -
v_call: TRBV2
j_call: TRBJ2-4
clone_size: many
cdr3_aa: CASSIIGAKNIQYF
cdr3_nt: TGTGCCAGCAGTATCATAGGGGCCAAAAACATTCAGTACTTC

d_call: -
v_call: TRBV6-5
j_call: TRBJ2-7
clone_size: many
cdr3_aa: CASSGNRYEQYF
cdr3_nt: TGTGCCAGCAGCGGGAACCGCTACGAGCAGTACTTC

d_call: -
v_call: TRBV3-1
j_call: TRBJ1-2
clone_size: few
cdr3_aa: CASSQEFSRGSYGYTF
cdr3_nt: TGTGCCAGCAGCCAAGAATTTAGTAGGGGGAGCTATGGCTACACCTTC

d_call: -
v_call: TRBV28
j_call: TRBJ2-5
clone_size: many
cdr3_aa: CASRSSVVRETQYF
cdr3_nt: TGTGCCAGCAGATCTAGCGTGGTTAGGGAGACCCAGTACTTC

d_call: TRBD2
v_call: TRBV27
j_call: TRBJ2-7
clone_size: many
cdr3_aa: CASSLAASGTYEQYF
cdr3_nt: TGTGCCAGCAGTTTAGCGGCTAGCGGGACCTACGAGCAGTACTTC

d_call: TRBD1
v_call: TRBV28
j_call: TRBJ2-7
clone_size: many
cdr3_aa: CASSNQGAVYEQYF
cdr3_nt: TGTGCCAGCAGTAATCAGGGGGCCGTCTACGAGCAGTACTTC

d_call: -
v_call: TRBV6-1
j_call: TRBJ2-5
clone_size: many
cdr3_aa: CASSASGTSQETQYF
cdr3_nt: TGTGCCAGCAGTGCATCCGGGACCTCACAAGAGACCCAGTACTTC